These 19 T cell receptor beta chains came from one sample sequenced in a study of Ad26.COV2.S vaccination and SARS-CoV-2 variants. Method: immunoSEQ multiplex PCR; TCRdb's copy keeps in-frame clones and lacks some. This table has roughly 300,000 clones, roughly nine tenths appearing once. Treatment denoted: 15 to 20 received Ad26.COV2.S at low or high dose, single or two shots; 5 received placebo; per-sample allocation not given. Specimen acquisition occurred on day 63 following the initial vaccine or placebo injection. The sample consisted of peripheral blood, taken in a trial of Ad26.COV2.S vaccine versus placebo. The receptors were gathered from a person between 18 and 65 years old who received the Ad26.COV2.S COVID-19 vaccine or a placebo.

The chain combines TRBV30 with TRBJ2-7; no reliable D call. Germline lookup yields CDR1 GTSNPN and CDR2 SVGIG (reference sequence). CDR3 length: 12 residues. V was trimmed by 4 bases and J by 4 bases, leaving 11 bases between them. For the CDR3, the DNA is TGTGCCTGGACCCAGGACGTATACGAGCAGTACTTC. It codes for CAWTQDVYEQYF.

The chain joins TRBV6-5 to TRBJ2-7; D tentatively fits TRBD1 or TRBD2 (5 bases each). Germline CDR1 is MNHEY and CDR2 is SVGAGI. The CDR3 spans 14 residues. Trimming pared 6 bases from V and 3 bases from J, leaving 15 bases between. The CDR3 coding sequence is TGTGCCAGCAGCGCCGAGGGGCCGCGCTACGAGCAGTACTTC. It codes for CASSAEGPRYEQYF.

The chain joins TRBV30 to TRBJ1-5; 9 bases agree with TRBD1. This CDR3 is 14 amino acids long. CDR1 and CDR2 (germline): GTSNPN, SVGIG (reference sequence). V lost 5 bases and J lost 4; bases outside the gene matches: 6. The CDR3 is CAWSGQGRNQPQHF. CDR3 coding DNA: TGTGCCTGGTCTGGACAGGGGCGGAATCAGCCCCAGCATTTT.

J is TRBJ1-2 and V is TRBV5-5, with 7 bases lining up with TRBD1. This CDR3 has 14 residues. CDR1 is SGHKS, CDR2 YYEKEE, per germline (reference sequence). V shed 4 bases and J 6 bases; nucleotides not matched to a gene: 9. CDR3 sequence (DNA): TGTGCCAGCAGCCCGGAACAGGGGAGGGATGGCTACACCTTC. Amino acids: CASSPEQGRDGYTF. The complete variable domain, with remaining parts taken from reference TRBV5-5 and TRBJ1-2, reads DAGVTQSPTHLIKTRGQQVTLRCSPISGHKSVSWYQQVLGQGPQFIFQYYEKEERGRGNFPDRFSARQFPNYSSELNVNALLLGDSALYLCASSPEQGRDGYTFGSGTRLTVV.

This chain connects TRBV5-8 to TRBJ2-1; TRBD2 matches 13 bases. CDR3 length equals 17 residues. Germline V gene lookup returns CDR1 SGHTS and CDR2 YDEGEE. With V trimmed by 4 bases and J by 8 bases, 12 bases remained unmatched. CDR3 in DNA: TGTGCCAGCAGCCGAAGCCCTACTAGCGGGGGGGCCTATGAGCAGTTCTTC. This codes for CASSRSPTSGGAYEQFF.

V gene TRBV5-8 combines with J gene TRBJ1-1; D not certain. The V and J ends lost 1 base and 0 bases respectively, with 10 bases between them. Germline CDR1 and CDR2: SGHTS and YDEGEE. The CDR3 totals 15 residues. This CDR3 is CASSLPPGLNTEAFF. CDR3 DNA: TGTGCCAGCAGCTTGCCGCCGGGCCTGAACACTGAAGCTTTCTTT.

The chain combines TRBV6-2 or TRBV6-3 with TRBJ1-1, with 7 bases lining up with TRBD1. This CDR3 is 16 amino acids long. The V segment lost 3 bases and the J segment 6 bases; nucleotides outside the gene matches: 13. Germline V gene data show CDR1 as MNHEY and CDR2 as SVGEGT. The CDR3 here is CASSYDRVRPGSEAFF. CDR3 nucleotides: TGTGCCAGCAGTTATGACAGGGTTAGACCCGGGTCTGAAGCTTTCTTT.

The chain employs TRBV7-2 and TRBJ2-3; D possibly corresponds to TRBD1 (6 bases). The V end was cut by 6 bases, the J end by 1 base, with 14 bases between. Germline CDR1 is SGHTA and CDR2 is FQGNSA. The CDR3 runs 15 residues. The DNA for the CDR3 is TGTGCCAGCAGTTACCGGGACACACGCACAGATACGCAGTATTTT. As protein: CASSYRDTRTDTQYF.

V gene TRBV7-2 combines with J gene TRBJ1-4, with D perhaps TRBD1 (5 bases). This CDR3 contains 15 residues. The V end was cut by 5 bases, the J end by 7 bases, with 17 bases between. The germline gives CDR1 SGHTA, CDR2 FQGNSA. The CDR3 region has the DNA TGTGCCAGCAGCCGGACTCCCGGGGGGTCTGAAAAACTGTTTTTT. It yields the protein CASSRTPGGSEKLFF.

The V gene is TRBV12-5, the J gene TRBJ2-7; no definite D call. Trimming stripped 7 bases from V and 0 bases from J, with 10 bases between. CDR3 length equals 13 residues. Germline CDR1 is LGHNT and CDR2 is FRNRAP. This CDR3 is CASAHLSSYEQYF. Here the CDR3 DNA reads TGTGCTAGTGCACACCTTAGCTCCTACGAGCAGTACTTC.

V usage is TRBV10-3 and J usage is TRBJ1-1, with D hard to call. The germline V and J ends were trimmed by 4 bases and 2 bases, with 17 bases remaining between them. The CDR3 covers 16 residues. Germline V CDR1 and CDR2: ENHRY, SYGVKD. CDR3 sequence: CAISVASEGTNTEAFF. The CDR3 coding sequence is TGTGCCATCAGTGTTGCGTCCGAGGGAACCAACACTGAAGCTTTCTTT.

J is TRBJ2-1 and V is TRBV4-2, with no clear D. V was pared by 0 bases and J by 0 bases, with 9 bases between. The CDR3 totals 16 residues. Germline loops: CDR1 LGHNA, CDR2 YNFKEQ. Here the CDR3 reads CASSQDAPGSYNEQFF. For the CDR3, the DNA is TGTGCCAGCAGCCAAGATGCGCCAGGCTCCTACAATGAGCAGTTCTTC.

V and J are TRBV29-1 and TRBJ1-1, with D perhaps TRBD1 (6 bases). Trimming left V 7 bases short and J 3 bases short, with 15 bases between. The length of the CDR3 is 13 residues. Germline V lookup: CDR1 SQVTM, CDR2 ANQGSEA. The CDR3 protein is CSAWPGGHTEAFF. DNA for the CDR3: TGCAGCGCCTGGCCTGGGGGGCACACTGAAGCTTTCTTT.

In its sample, this clone was seen a few times. Other nucleotide sequences in the sample specify the same CDR3. This chain connects TRBV11-2 to TRBJ1-5; a weak D match, TRBD1 (5 bases). V dropped 2 bases and J dropped 1 base, with 6 bases sitting between them. Looked up from germline, CDR1 is SGHAT and CDR2 is FQNNGV. The CDR3 runs 14 residues. CDR3 protein: CASSLQGSNQPQHF. The CDR3 nucleotides are TGTGCCAGCAGCTTACAGGGAAGCAATCAGCCCCAGCATTTT.

This chain links TRBV10-2 with TRBJ2-7; 10 bases align to TRBD2. V lost 0 bases and J lost 4; bases outside the gene matches: 3. CDR3 size: 15 residues. CDR1 and CDR2 from the germline V gene are WSHSY and SAAADI. The CDR3 region has the DNA TGCGCCAGCAGTGAGTCGCTAGCGGGAGAGTACGAGCAGTACTTC. Its protein product is CASSESLAGEYEQYF.

The chain links TRBV12-3 or TRBV12-4 to TRBJ1-5; D is possibly TRBD1 (6 bases). Trimming left V 8 bases short and J 4 bases short, with 12 bases between. The CDR3 has 13 residues. The CDR3 DNA follows: TGTGCCAGCGGGGGGGGCGGTAATCAGCCCCAGCATTTT. Its translation is CASGGGGNQPQHF.

This chain uses TRBV19 with TRBJ2-6, with D perhaps matching TRBD1 or TRBD2 (5 bases each). With 5 bases removed from V and 0 bases from J, the gap between germline ends came to 17 bases. This CDR3 contains 18 residues. Germline CDR1 LNHDA, CDR2 SQIVND (reference sequence). CDR3 DNA: TGTGCCAGTAGTCGAACAGGTAGCGTGGACTCTGGGGCCAACGTCCTGACTTTC. Translated, it gives CASSRTGSVDSGANVLTF.

As for this clone: Other DNA sequences from this sample encode an identical CDR3 as well. V and J are TRBV7-2 and TRBJ1-5; the D is unclear. Trimming stripped 1 base from V and 4 bases from J, with 5 bases between. This CDR3 spans 13 amino acids. Germline CDR1 is SGHTA and CDR2 is FQGNSA. The CDR3 sequence: CASSLGRNQPQHF. The CDR3 DNA follows: TGTGCCAGCAGCTTAGGGAGGAATCAGCCCCAGCATTTT.

This chain connects TRBV12-5 to TRBJ2-2; D possibly corresponds to TRBD2 (5 bases). This CDR3 spans 14 amino acids. In germline, CDR1 is LGHNT, CDR2 FRNRAP. With 6 bases removed from V and 0 bases from J, the gap between germline ends came to 8 bases. CDR3 nucleotides: TGTGCTAGTGGAACCGGGACGAACACCGGGGAGCTGTTTTTT. Amino acids: CASGTGTNTGELFF.